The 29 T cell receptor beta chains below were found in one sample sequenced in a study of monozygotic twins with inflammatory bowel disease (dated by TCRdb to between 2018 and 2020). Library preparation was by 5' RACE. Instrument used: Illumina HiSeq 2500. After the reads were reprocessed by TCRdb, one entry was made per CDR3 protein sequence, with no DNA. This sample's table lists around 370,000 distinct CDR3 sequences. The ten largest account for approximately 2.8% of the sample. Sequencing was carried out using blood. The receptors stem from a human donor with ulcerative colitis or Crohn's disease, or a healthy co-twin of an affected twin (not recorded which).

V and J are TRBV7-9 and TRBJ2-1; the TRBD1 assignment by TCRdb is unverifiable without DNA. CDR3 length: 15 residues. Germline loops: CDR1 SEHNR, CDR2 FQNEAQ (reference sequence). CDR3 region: CASSVPGQGVGEQFF.

The CDR3 reads CASSIYGRTIPDTQYF. The gene calls are TRBV19 and TRBJ2-3. The CDR3 length is 16 residues. Germline loops: CDR1 LNHDA, CDR2 SQIVND (reference sequence).

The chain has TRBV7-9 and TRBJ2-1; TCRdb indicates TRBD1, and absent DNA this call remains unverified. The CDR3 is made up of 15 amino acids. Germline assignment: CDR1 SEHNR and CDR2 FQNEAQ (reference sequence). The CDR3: CASSLMGTLSDGQFF.

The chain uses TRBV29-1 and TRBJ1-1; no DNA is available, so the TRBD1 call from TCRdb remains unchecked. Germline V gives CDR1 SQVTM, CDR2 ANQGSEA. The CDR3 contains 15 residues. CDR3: CSVSGGNSENTEAFF.

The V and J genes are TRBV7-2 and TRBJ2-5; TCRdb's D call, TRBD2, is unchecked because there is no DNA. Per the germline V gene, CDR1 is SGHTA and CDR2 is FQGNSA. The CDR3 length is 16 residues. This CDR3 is CASSSRLAGGPGTQYF.

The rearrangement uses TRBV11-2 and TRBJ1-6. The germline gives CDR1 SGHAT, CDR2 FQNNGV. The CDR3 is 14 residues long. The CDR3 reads CASSLRAANSPLHF.

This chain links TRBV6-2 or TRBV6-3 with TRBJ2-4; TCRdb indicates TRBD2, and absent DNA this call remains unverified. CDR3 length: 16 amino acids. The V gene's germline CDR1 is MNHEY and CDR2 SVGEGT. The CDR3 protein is CASSYREVIAKNIQYF.

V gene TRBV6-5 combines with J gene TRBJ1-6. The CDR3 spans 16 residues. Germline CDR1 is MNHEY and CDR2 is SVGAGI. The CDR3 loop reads CASRLDTPSYNSPLHF.

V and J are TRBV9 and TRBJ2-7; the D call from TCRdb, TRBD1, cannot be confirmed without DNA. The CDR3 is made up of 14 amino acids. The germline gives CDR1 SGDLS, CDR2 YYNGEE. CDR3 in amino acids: CASSVSQGWYEQYF.

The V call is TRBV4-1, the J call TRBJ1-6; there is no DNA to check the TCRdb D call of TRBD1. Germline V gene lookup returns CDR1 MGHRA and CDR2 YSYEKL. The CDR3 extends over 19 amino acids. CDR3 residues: CASSQERSFRGTGNSPLHF.

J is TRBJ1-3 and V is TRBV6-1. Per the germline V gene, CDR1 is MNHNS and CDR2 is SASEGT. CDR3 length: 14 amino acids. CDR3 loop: CASRQQRSRNTIYF.

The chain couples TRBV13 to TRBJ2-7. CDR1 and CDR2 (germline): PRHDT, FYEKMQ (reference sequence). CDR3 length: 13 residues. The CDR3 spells CASSLGWVYEQYF.

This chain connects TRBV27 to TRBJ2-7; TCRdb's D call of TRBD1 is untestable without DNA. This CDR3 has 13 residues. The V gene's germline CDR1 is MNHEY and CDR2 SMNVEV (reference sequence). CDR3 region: CASTRRGQGWQYF.

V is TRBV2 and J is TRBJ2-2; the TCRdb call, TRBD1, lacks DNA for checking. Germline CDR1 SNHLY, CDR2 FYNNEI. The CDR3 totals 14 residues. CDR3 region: CASIRGSQTGELFF.

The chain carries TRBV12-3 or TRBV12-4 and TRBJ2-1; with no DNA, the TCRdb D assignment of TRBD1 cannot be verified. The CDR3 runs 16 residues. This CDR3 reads CASSLPDSRLEHEQFF.

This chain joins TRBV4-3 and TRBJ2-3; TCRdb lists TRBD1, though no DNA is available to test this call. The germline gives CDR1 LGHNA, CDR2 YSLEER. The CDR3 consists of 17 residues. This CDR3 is CASSQEGVIPSTDTQYF.

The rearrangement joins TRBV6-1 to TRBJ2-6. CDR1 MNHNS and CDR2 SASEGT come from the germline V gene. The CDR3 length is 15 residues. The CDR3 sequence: CASSKQISGANVLTF.

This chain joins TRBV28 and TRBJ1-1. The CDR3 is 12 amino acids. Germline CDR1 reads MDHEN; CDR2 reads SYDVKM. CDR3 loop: CASRRMNTEAFF.

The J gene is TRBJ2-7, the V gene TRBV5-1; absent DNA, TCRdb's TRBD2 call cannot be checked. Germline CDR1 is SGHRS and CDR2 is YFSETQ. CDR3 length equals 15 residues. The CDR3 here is CASSLTSGGAYEQYF.

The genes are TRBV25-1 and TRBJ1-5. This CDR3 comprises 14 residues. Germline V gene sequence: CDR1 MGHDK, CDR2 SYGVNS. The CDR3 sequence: CASSELGSNQPQHF.

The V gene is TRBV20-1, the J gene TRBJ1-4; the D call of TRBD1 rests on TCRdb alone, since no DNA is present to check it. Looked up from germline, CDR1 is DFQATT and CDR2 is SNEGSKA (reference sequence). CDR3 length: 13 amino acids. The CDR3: CSTTGTGGEKLFF.

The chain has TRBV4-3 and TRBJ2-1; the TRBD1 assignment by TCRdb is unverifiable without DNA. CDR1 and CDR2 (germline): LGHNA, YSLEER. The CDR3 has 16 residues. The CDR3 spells CASSSRARQGAHEQFF.

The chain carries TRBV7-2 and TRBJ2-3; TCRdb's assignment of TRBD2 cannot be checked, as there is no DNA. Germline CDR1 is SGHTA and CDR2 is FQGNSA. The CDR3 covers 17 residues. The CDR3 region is CASSSTSGGGGTDTQYF.

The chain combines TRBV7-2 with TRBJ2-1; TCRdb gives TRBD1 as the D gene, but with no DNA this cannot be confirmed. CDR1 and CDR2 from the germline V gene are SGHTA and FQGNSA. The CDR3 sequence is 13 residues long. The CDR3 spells CASSARQGTEQFF.

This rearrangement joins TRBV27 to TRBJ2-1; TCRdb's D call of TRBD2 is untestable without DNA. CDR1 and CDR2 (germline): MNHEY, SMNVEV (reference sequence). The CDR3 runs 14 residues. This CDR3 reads CASRIDYPDNEQFF.

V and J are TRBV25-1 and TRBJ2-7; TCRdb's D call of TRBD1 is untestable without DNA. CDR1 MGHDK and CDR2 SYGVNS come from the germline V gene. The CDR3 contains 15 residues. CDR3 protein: CASSDPGTSPYEQYF.

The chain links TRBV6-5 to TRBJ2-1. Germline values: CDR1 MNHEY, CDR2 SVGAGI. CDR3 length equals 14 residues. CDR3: CASSYSEGGNEQFF.

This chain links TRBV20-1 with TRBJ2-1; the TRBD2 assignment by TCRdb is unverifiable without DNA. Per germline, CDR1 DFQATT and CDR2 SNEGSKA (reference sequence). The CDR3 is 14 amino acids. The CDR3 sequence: CSAATSGDYNEQFF.

The CDR3 here is CSAPLTGSGNTIYF. J is TRBJ1-3 and V is TRBV20-1; TCRdb proposes TRBD1, but this gene call is untestable without DNA. The CDR3 covers 14 residues. The germline V gene has CDR1 DFQATT and CDR2 SNEGSKA (reference sequence).